The 27 T cell receptor beta chains presented below share a single source sample, sequenced in a study of OX40 agonist ivuxolimab in advanced cancers. Produced via immunoSEQ multiplex PCR; TCRdb's table is partial and in-frame only. Seen here are some 11,000 clones, roughly 80% observed once, and the top ten hold more than 14%. This sample comprised CD4+ or CD8+ T cells sorted from blood, obtained in a trial of the OX40 agonist ivuxolimab. Source of these receptors: an adult with an advanced solid tumor such as melanoma, head and neck, liver or kidney cancer.

This rearrangement joins TRBV6-1 to TRBJ1-1, with a tentative D call TRBD1 (5 bases). CDR1 is MNHNS and CDR2 is SASEGT in the germline V gene. The V gene lost 4 bases and the J gene lost 3 bases, with 9 bases spanning the gap. The CDR3 spans 13 residues. The CDR3 protein is CASSAGSYTEAFF. In DNA, the CDR3 is TGTGCCAGCAGTGCAGGGTCATACACTGAAGCTTTCTTT.

Only one count was recorded for this clone. V and J are TRBV5-1 and TRBJ2-5; 8 bases fit TRBD2. V lost 0 bases to trimming and J lost 5 bases; unmatched junction nucleotides: 12. This CDR3 spans 17 amino acids. CDR1 SGHRS and CDR2 YFSETQ come from the germline V gene. The chain's CDR3 is CASSLDGSGTTLETQYF. In DNA, the CDR3 is TGCGCCAGCAGCTTGGATGGTAGCGGGACGACACTGGAGACCCAGTACTTC.

The chain uses TRBV7-9 and TRBJ2-3; D perhaps matches TRBD2 (6 bases). The CDR3 spans 14 residues. Germline loops: CDR1 SEHNR, CDR2 FQNEAQ (reference sequence). Trimming took 8 bases from V and 1 from J, leaving 13 bases between them. The CDR3 protein is CASGGRDGTDTQYF. The CDR3, as DNA: TGTGCCAGCGGCGGGCGGGATGGCACAGATACGCAGTATTTT.

This clone was detected only a few times. The chain is built from TRBV5-1 and TRBJ2-7, with D tentatively TRBD2 (6 bases). The CDR3 is 14 residues long. V was clipped by 4 bases and J by 2 bases, with 13 bases between them. Germline V gene data show CDR1 as SGHRS and CDR2 as YFSETQ. The CDR3 sequence is CASSLGTAAYEQYF. The CDR3 region has the DNA TGCGCCAGCAGCCTCGGGACTGCTGCCTACGAGCAGTACTTC.

This clone was observed once. The J gene is TRBJ2-7, the V gene TRBV4-1; D is unclear. Germline V lookup: CDR1 MGHRA, CDR2 YSYEKL. The CDR3 consists of 15 residues. Trimming cost V 0 bases and J 2 bases, with 11 bases left between them. CDR3 loop: CASSQELQPTYEQYF. The CDR3 DNA is TGCGCCAGCAGCCAAGAACTACAGCCAACCTACGAGCAGTACTTC.

The genes are TRBV7-9 and TRBJ2-7; no reliable D call. From germline, CDR1 is SEHNR and CDR2 FQNEAQ (reference sequence). The CDR3 consists of 12 residues. V lost 9 bases and J lost 0, with 9 bases in between. CDR3 coding DNA: TGTGCCAGTGGAGAGATCTCCTACGAGCAGTACTTC. This translates into CASGEISYEQYF.

The chain employs TRBV7-3 and TRBJ1-1; D is perhaps TRBD1 (5 bases). CDR3 size: 14 residues. CDR1 SGHTA and CDR2 FQGTGA come from the germline V gene. V lost 5 bases to trimming and J lost 1 base, with 11 bases between them. The CDR3 DNA sequence: TGTGCCAGCAGCCAGGACGGGGGGAACACTGAAGCTTTCTTT. Amino acid sequence: CASSQDGGNTEAFF. The whole variable domain, filled in from reference TRBV7-3 and TRBJ1-1, reads GAGVSQTPSNKVTEKGKYVELRCDPISGHTALYWYRQSLGQGPEFLIYFQGTGAADDSGLPNDRFFAVRPEGSVSTLKIQRTERGDSAVYLCASSQDGGNTEAFFGQGTRLTVV.

The chain is built from TRBV6-1 and TRBJ2-7; TRBD1 aligns across 7 bases. The trim removed 5 bases at V and 1 base at J, leaving 2 bases unmatched. CDR1 is MNHNS, CDR2 SASEGT, per germline. This CDR3 has 13 amino acids. This CDR3 is CASSSGQSYEQYF. The CDR3 coding sequence is TGTGCCAGCAGTTCGGGACAGTCCTACGAGCAGTACTTC.

The gene calls are TRBV27 and TRBJ2-7; 8 nucleotides align to TRBD1. This CDR3 has 12 residues. Germline V gene data show CDR1 as MNHEY and CDR2 as SMNVEV (reference sequence). J was trimmed by 3 bases and V by 8 bases; bases with no gene match: 3. The CDR3 spells CASWTGNYEQYF. In DNA, the CDR3 is TGTGCCAGCTGGACAGGGAACTACGAGCAGTACTTC.

V is TRBV19 and J is TRBJ1-6; unclear D gene. CDR3 length: 16 amino acids. V was pared by 7 bases and J by 0 bases, with 13 bases between. CDR1 is LNHDA, CDR2 SQIVND, per germline (reference sequence). CDR3 region: CASTLAGSSYNSPLHF. CDR3 DNA sequence: TGTGCCAGTACCCTTGCGGGGAGCTCCTATAATTCACCCCTCCACTTT.

This chain links TRBV30 with TRBJ2-2, with TRBD2 identical over 8 bases. Unmatched junction bases numbered 4, after V lost 1 base and J lost 6 bases. CDR1 is GTSNPN and CDR2 is SVGIG in the germline V gene (reference sequence). CDR3 length: 14 residues. The CDR3 DNA sequence: TGTGCCTGGAGTGGAGCGGGGGATGCCGGGGAGCTGTTTTTT. Its protein product is CAWSGAGDAGELFF.

In this sample, this clone turned up once. This chain connects TRBV9 to TRBJ2-1; D ambiguous. The germline V gene has CDR1 SGDLS and CDR2 YYNGEE. The V and J ends lost 0 bases and 5 bases respectively, with 9 bases between them. The CDR3 consists of 14 residues. CDR3 protein: CASSVAAGHNEQFF. In DNA, the CDR3 is TGTGCCAGCAGCGTAGCTGCTGGGCACAATGAGCAGTTCTTC.

The rearrangement uses TRBV6-1 and TRBJ2-1, with D perhaps matching TRBD2 (6 bases). CDR1 and CDR2 (germline): MNHNS, SASEGT. Trimming pared 1 base from V and 8 bases from J, leaving 15 bases between. There are 15 residues in the CDR3. The CDR3, as DNA: TGTGCCAGCAGTGAAGAAAGTGCCGGGAGTCATGAGCAGTTCTTC. Translation: CASSEESAGSHEQFF.

The chain is built from TRBV1 and TRBJ2-3; the listed D gene, TRBD1, was not tested against the DNA. TRBV1 is annotated as a pseudogene. The CDR3 contains 18 residues. The chain's CDR3 is CTSSQDRGTGFWTDTQYF. CDR3 in DNA: TGCACCAGCAGCCAAGATCGGGGCACAGGGTTTTGGACAGATACGCAGTATTTT.

With regard to this clone: A much more abundant neighbour one base away suggests this may be a read error. The chain couples TRBV2 to TRBJ2-7; 8 bases are a match to TRBD2. In germline, CDR1 is SNHLY, CDR2 FYNNEI. The length of the CDR3 is 15 residues. With 11 bases clipped from V and 4 bases from J, the junction kept 16 bases outside the gene matches. Here the CDR3 reads CARRGGLGAQYEQYF. The CDR3 DNA sequence: TGTGCCCGCCGGGGGGGGTTAGGGGCACAGTACGAGCAGTACTTC. The variable domain in full, with the rest retrieved from reference TRBV2 and TRBJ2-7, is EPEVTQTPSHQVTQMGQEVILRCVPISNHLYFYWYRQILGQKVEFLVSFYNNEISEKSEIFDDQFSVERPDGSNFTLKIRSTKLEDSAMYFCARRGGLGAQYEQYFGPGTRLTVT.

The chain recombines TRBV4-1 with TRBJ2-7; no firm D call. Trimming pared 0 bases from V and 6 bases from J, leaving 9 bases between. Germline assignment: CDR1 MGHRA and CDR2 YSYEKL. There are 13 residues in the CDR3. The CDR3 nucleotides are TGCGCCAGCAGCCAAGATTGGGGTACCGAGCAGTACTTC. Amino acid sequence: CASSQDWGTEQYF.

The CDR3 sequence: CASSWERRYTGELFF. DNA of the CDR3: TGTGCCAGTAGTTGGGAGCGGCGGTACACCGGGGAGCTGTTTTTT. The chain has TRBV19 and TRBJ2-2, with TRBD2 as a possible D gene (5 bases). The CDR3 is 15 amino acids. Trimming took 5 bases from V and 3 from J, leaving 13 bases between them. Per germline, CDR1 LNHDA and CDR2 SQIVND (reference sequence).

This chain uses TRBV6-5 with TRBJ2-7; D is ambiguous. Trimming shortened V by 1 base and J by 7 bases, and 8 bases separated the two germline ends. The CDR3 extends over 12 amino acids. CDR1 is MNHEY, CDR2 SVGAGI, per germline. The CDR3 is CASSYYSREQYF. CDR3 coding DNA: TGTGCCAGCAGTTACTACTCTCGGGAGCAGTACTTC.

This clone occurred once. A junction end diverges from the germline sequence, so it may reflect a read error. The V and J genes are TRBV7-6 and TRBJ1-2, with 7 bases fitting TRBD1. CDR3 length: 15 residues. Germline V gives CDR1 SGHVS, CDR2 FNYEAQ. The CDR3 loop is CTSSLEMTGSYDYTF. The CDR3 DNA is TGTACCAGCAGCTTAGAGATGACAGGGTCCTATGACTACACCTTC.

V and J are TRBV2 and TRBJ2-1; 11 bases fit TRBD2. The germline gives CDR1 SNHLY, CDR2 FYNNEI. V shed 3 bases, J shed 4 bases, and the junction held 5 bases outside the gene matches. The CDR3 runs 16 residues. DNA for the CDR3: TGTGCCAGCAGTGAGGTAGCGGGAGGGTATTACAATGAGCAGTTCTTC. Protein: CASSEVAGGYYNEQFF.

In its sample, this clone was seen a few times. CDR3 sequence (DNA): TGTGCCAGCAGTGAATTCGAAGGTATCAACAATCAGCCCCAGCATTTT. This sequence encodes CASSEFEGINNQPQHF. The gene calls are TRBV2 and TRBJ1-5; D not resolved. The CDR3 is made up of 16 amino acids. In germline, CDR1 is SNHLY, CDR2 FYNNEI. Trimming took 2 bases from V and 3 from J, leaving 14 bases between them.

In this sample, this clone is medium-sized. This chain connects TRBV5-1 to TRBJ2-7; D might be TRBD2 (6 bases). V was trimmed by 4 bases and J by 3 bases, leaving 11 bases between them. This CDR3 is built from 13 residues. From germline, CDR1 is SGHRS and CDR2 YFSETQ. The CDR3 loop is CASSPGLFYEQYF. The CDR3 DNA is TGCGCCAGCAGCCCGGGACTCTTCTACGAGCAGTACTTC.

In nucleotides, the CDR3 is TGTGCCAGTCAGGACGGCGGTTCCTACGAGCAGTACTTC. This encodes CASQDGGSYEQYF. J is TRBJ2-7 and V is TRBV19; D remains unclear. The V and J ends lost 8 bases and 1 base respectively, with 12 bases between them. The CDR3 is made up of 13 amino acids. Germline values: CDR1 LNHDA, CDR2 SQIVND (reference sequence).

This clone is labeled medium-sized (0.01 to 0.1%). The V call is TRBV13, the J call TRBJ1-2; 9 nucleotides agree with TRBD1. Trimming took 0 bases from V and 8 from J; bases not matched to a gene: 7. The germline V gene encodes CDR1 PRHDT and CDR2 FYEKMQ (reference sequence). The CDR3 contains 15 residues. The CDR3 DNA sequence: TGTGCCAGCAGCTTAGGGAGGACAGGGGTAAGAGGCTACACCTTC. Residues: CASSLGRTGVRGYTF.

The CDR3 DNA is TGTGCCACCAGCAGAGATCATGCCGCGGGCCAAGGCGACACCGGGGAGCTGTTTTTT. Protein: CATSRDHAAGQGDTGELFF. This chain connects TRBV15 to TRBJ2-2, with D possibly matching TRBD2 (5 bases). CDR1 is LNHNV and CDR2 is YYDKDF in the germline V gene (reference sequence). There are 19 residues in the CDR3. V shed 0 bases and J shed 3 bases, with 20 bases lying between them. The complete variable domain, with remaining parts taken from reference TRBV15 and TRBJ2-2, reads DAMVIQNPRYQVTQFGKPVTLSCSQTLNHNVMYWYQQKSSQAPKLLFHYYDKDFNNEADTPDNFQSRRPNTSFCFLDIRSPGLGDTAMYLCATSRDHAAGQGDTGELFFGEGSRLTVL.

The sample holds a few counts of this clone. V gene TRBV30 combines with J gene TRBJ1-1; D is unresolved. The germline V and J ends were trimmed by 4 bases and 2 bases, with 11 bases remaining between them. CDR1 GTSNPN and CDR2 SVGIG come from the germline V gene (reference sequence). The length of the CDR3 is 13 residues. CDR3 sequence: CAWMIGVNTEAFF. CDR3 nucleotides: TGTGCCTGGATGATTGGGGTTAACACTGAAGCTTTCTTT.

This chain links TRBV27 with TRBJ1-1, with no clear D. This CDR3 region has 12 residues. Germline V gene data show CDR1 as MNHEY and CDR2 as SMNVEV (reference sequence). Trimming pared 6 bases from V and 4 bases from J, leaving 9 bases between. CDR3 coding DNA: TGTGCCAGCAGCCGGAGTGGCACTGAAGCTTTCTTT. Its translation: CASSRSGTEAFF.